The source of this T cell receptor (beta chain) is a study of blood T cell repertoires in COVID-19. Only in-frame clones appear in the TCRdb table, and some are missing; sequencing was by immunoSEQ multiplex PCR. The sample includes some 200,000 clones, more than 75% seen only once; the top ten take over 3.5%. Trimming took 1 base from V and 0 from J, leaving 7 bases between them. The germline V gene has CDR1 MDHEN and CDR2 SYDVKM. CDR3 size: 15 residues. This rearrangement joins TRBV28 to TRBJ1-5; D gene ambiguous. The clonotype originates from a man between 18 and 29 years old with active or convalescent COVID-19. Sequencing was carried out using peripheral blood. The CDR3 nucleotides are TGTGCCAGCAGTTTATATCGGGGTAGCAATCAGCCCCAGCATTTT. This codes for CASSLYRGSNQPQHF.